One sample yielded the 26 T cell receptor beta chains listed below, sequenced in a study of CD8+ T cells in alopecia areata (dated by TCRdb to the late 2010s). Preparation of the library involved the immunoSEQ multiplex PCR assay. To provide template for TCR sequencing, every sample had RNA extracted and reverse transcribed into cDNA. Entries here come from immuneACCESS through TCRdb and include only in-frame sequences with V and J called. Some clones fail to appear in such tables; in the studies checked, an unresolved V gene covers under half of the shortfall, and the cause of the remainder is unknown. The sample profile shows hundreds of thousands of clones; 60% of them were found once. 0.8% to 1% of the sample is in the top ten clones. The sample's treatment or condition label, in plain terms: oral pan-JAK inhibitor, 5-10 mg twice daily. Sequenced material: CD4+ T cells sorted from blood, taken around week 54, from a patient treated with tofacitinib. Every receptor here comes from a human donor with alopecia areata.

This clone was counted a few times. The V call is TRBV18, the J call TRBJ2-3; 9 bases line up with TRBD1. Germline CDR1 reads KGHSH; CDR2 reads LQKENI. This CDR3 spans 19 amino acids. Trimming cost V 4 bases and J 6 bases; bases outside gene matches: 20. The CDR3 reads CASSLIAPSRDRAPDTQYF. The CDR3 DNA sequence: TGTGCCAGCTCACTCATCGCACCTTCCCGGGACAGGGCCCCGGATACGCAGTATTTT.

The V and J genes are TRBV29-1 and TRBJ2-3, with a possible D match to TRBD1 (5 bases). Trimming shortened V by 4 bases and J by 0 bases, and 11 bases separated the two germline ends. The CDR3 loop spans 14 amino acids. Germline CDR1 and CDR2: SQVTM and ANQGSEA. Here the CDR3 reads CSVVVRVSTDTQYF. In DNA form, the CDR3 reads TGCAGCGTTGTAGTCAGGGTGAGCACAGATACGCAGTATTTT.

This clone was found once. The CDR3 region is CASSQEGETQYF. CDR3 DNA sequence: TGTGCCAGCTCCCAAGAAGGGGAGACCCAGTACTTC. The chain recombines TRBV18 with TRBJ2-5; the D is unclear. The germline CDR1 and CDR2 sequences are KGHSH and LQKENI. This CDR3 contains 12 residues. V was trimmed by 6 bases and J by 5 bases, leaving 10 bases between them.

The chain combines TRBV4-1 with TRBJ2-3, with D perhaps matching TRBD1 (5 bases). With 1 base removed from V and 7 bases from J, the gap between germline ends came to 15 bases. Germline CDR1 is MGHRA and CDR2 is YSYEKL. This CDR3 comprises 15 residues. CDR3 region: CASSQAPIQGNTQYF. The DNA for the CDR3 is TGCGCCAGCAGCCAAGCCCCAATTCAGGGAAATACGCAGTATTTT.

V gene TRBV25-1 combines with J gene TRBJ2-2, with no clear D. The CDR3 has 16 residues. Germline loops: CDR1 MGHDK, CDR2 SYGVNS. Trimming took 5 bases from V and 1 from J, leaving 14 bases between them. CDR3 in amino acids: CASSPPGLQNTGELFF. In DNA, the CDR3 is TGTGCCAGCAGTCCCCCCGGGCTCCAGAACACCGGGGAGCTGTTTTTT. The complete variable domain, with remaining parts taken from reference TRBV25-1 and TRBJ2-2, reads EADIYQTPRYLVIGTGKKITLECSQTMGHDKMYWYQQDPGMELHLIHYSYGVNSTEKGDLSSESTVSRIRTEHFPLTLESARPSHTSQYLCASSPPGLQNTGELFFGEGSRLTVL.

This sequence joins TRBV7-9 and TRBJ1-1; possibly TRBD1 for D (6 bases). The CDR3 covers 15 residues. Trimming took 5 bases from V and 4 from J, leaving 17 bases between them. CDR1 and CDR2 (germline): SEHNR, FQNEAQ (reference sequence). CDR3 bases: TGTGCCAGCAGCGCTTCAGGGGCGGTGAGCACTGAAGCTTTCTTT. It translates to CASSASGAVSTEAFF.

The CDR3 DNA reads as TGTGCCACCAGCAGCGGCACTCCGGGACAGGTGACCTATAGCAATCAGCCCCAGCATTTT. Protein product: CATSSGTPGQVTYSNQPQHF. J is TRBJ1-5 and V is TRBV15; the match to TRBD1 covers 8 bases. J was trimmed by 0 bases and V by 3 bases; bases with no gene match: 16. CDR1 is LNHNV and CDR2 is YYDKDF in the germline V gene (reference sequence). The CDR3 length is 20 residues.

The rearrangement uses TRBV5-6 and TRBJ1-2, with D perhaps matching TRBD1 (5 bases). Trimming took off 7 bases at V and 7 bases at J, with 11 bases between the two ends. The germline CDR1 and CDR2 sequences are SGHDT and YYEEEE. This CDR3 is 11 amino acids long. The CDR3 spells CASQRGRGYTF. The CDR3, as DNA: TGTGCCAGCCAGAGGGGCCGTGGCTACACCTTC.

This sequence joins TRBV30 and TRBJ2-2, with D possibly being TRBD2 (5 bases). This CDR3 region has 14 residues. V lost 1 base, J lost 3 bases, and 9 bases lay in between. Germline CDR1 GTSNPN, CDR2 SVGIG (reference sequence). CDR3 region: CAWSAQRYTGELFF. The CDR3 DNA reads TGTGCCTGGAGTGCCCAGCGGTACACCGGGGAGCTGTTTTTT.

The chain carries TRBV5-1 and TRBJ1-2; no reliable D call. The CDR3 totals 13 residues. The germline V gene encodes CDR1 SGHRS and CDR2 YFSETQ. V gave up 0 bases and J gave up 3 bases, with 6 bases separating them. The CDR3 here is CASSLEGHYGYTF. CDR3 DNA: TGCGCCAGCAGCTTGGAGGGTCACTATGGCTACACCTTC.

This clone was seen repeatedly, ten times or more. V usage is TRBV7-8 and J usage is TRBJ1-1; D not certain. Trimming took 1 base from V and 0 from J, leaving 3 bases between them. Germline-derived CDR1 and CDR2 are SGHVS and FQNEAQ. The length of the CDR3 is 13 residues. CDR3 loop: CASSLGMNTEAFF. The CDR3 nucleotides read TGTGCCAGCAGCTTAGGAATGAACACTGAAGCTTTCTTT.

This clone appeared a few times. V usage is TRBV7-3 and J usage is TRBJ1-1; a weak D match, TRBD1 (6 bases). The CDR3 contains 13 residues. Germline-derived CDR1 and CDR2 are SGHTA and FQGTGA. Deletions cut 5 bases from V and 6 bases from J, with 13 bases between. The CDR3 region is CASSPRAGAEAFF. The CDR3 DNA is TGTGCCAGCAGCCCAAGGGCAGGGGCTGAAGCTTTCTTT.

This chain uses TRBV30 with TRBJ2-7; D is undetermined. Trimming shortened V by 8 bases and J by 5 bases, and 7 bases separated the two germline ends. The germline V gene encodes CDR1 GTSNPN and CDR2 SVGIG (reference sequence). This CDR3 has 9 residues. The CDR3 here is CAPVDEQYF. The DNA for the CDR3 is TGTGCCCCCGTGGACGAGCAGTACTTC.

The chain combines TRBV5-1 with TRBJ2-1, with D hard to call. The CDR3 contains 14 residues. The germline V gene encodes CDR1 SGHRS and CDR2 YFSETQ. V was pared by 0 bases and J by 4 bases, with 8 bases between. CDR3 protein: CASSLAEGYNEQFF. CDR3 sequence (DNA): TGCGCCAGCAGCTTGGCCGAAGGATACAATGAGCAGTTCTTC.

In this sample, this clone turned up once. This chain joins TRBV7-9 and TRBJ2-7; D possibly matches TRBD1 or TRBD2 (5 bases each). The CDR3 is 15 amino acids. Trimming left V 1 base short and J 0 bases short, with 10 bases between. Germline V lookup: CDR1 SEHNR, CDR2 FQNEAQ (reference sequence). The CDR3 coding sequence is TGTGCCAGCAGCTTAGACGGGACCGGCTCCTACGAGCAGTACTTC. Encoded protein: CASSLDGTGSYEQYF.

This clone was observed a handful of times. The genes are TRBV20-1 and TRBJ1-2; D unclear. Between the trimmed V and J ends, which lost 0 bases and 8 bases, there was a span of 7 bases. Germline-derived CDR1 and CDR2 are DFQATT and SNEGSKA (reference sequence). The CDR3 spans 11 residues. The CDR3 reads CSARDPRGYTF. For the CDR3, the DNA is TGCAGTGCTAGAGACCCGCGGGGCTACACCTTC.

V and J are TRBV5-1 and TRBJ2-7, with 10 bases fitting TRBD1. There are 14 residues in the CDR3. Germline V gene lookup returns CDR1 SGHRS and CDR2 YFSETQ. V lost 4 bases, J lost 5 bases, and 6 bases stayed unmatched. The CDR3: CASSIDRGRHEQYF. In DNA form, the CDR3 reads TGCGCCAGCAGCATTGACAGGGGGCGGCACGAGCAGTACTTC.

The rearrangement joins TRBV5-1 to TRBJ2-7, with D possibly matching TRBD1 (6 bases). Germline V gene lookup returns CDR1 SGHRS and CDR2 YFSETQ. The CDR3 covers 15 residues. Trimming cost V 0 bases and J 0 bases, with 10 bases left between them. CDR3 DNA sequence: TGCGCCAGCAGCTTGGAGGGGGTGAGCTCCTACGAGCAGTACTTC. This codes for CASSLEGVSSYEQYF.

This clone was observed a single time. The chain is built from TRBV5-1 and TRBJ2-3, with 8 bases that match TRBD1. The CDR3 is made up of 16 amino acids. Trimming at V came to 4 bases and at J to 2 bases, leaving 9 bases not matched to a gene. Germline V gene data show CDR1 as SGHRS and CDR2 as YFSETQ. DNA of the CDR3: TGCGCCAGCAGCCCGGGACAGGCTGGACCCACAGATACGCAGTATTTT. This gives the protein CASSPGQAGPTDTQYF. The variable domain in full, with the rest retrieved from reference TRBV5-1 and TRBJ2-3, is KAGVTQTPRYLIKTRGQQVTLSCSPISGHRSVSWYQQTPGQGLQFLFEYFSETQRNKGNFPGRFSGRQFSNSRSEMNVSTLELGDSALYLCASSPGQAGPTDTQYFGPGTRLTVL.

This clone was counted a few times. The chain is built from TRBV11-2 and TRBJ1-2, with 9 bases lining up with TRBD1. This CDR3 contains 14 residues. Germline trimming cut 3 bases from V and 6 bases from J; bases unmatched to any gene: 5. Germline CDR1 and CDR2: SGHAT and FQNNGV. CDR3 in amino acids: CASSFSGDRDGYTF. The CDR3 bases are TGTGCCAGCAGCTTCTCGGGGGACAGGGATGGCTACACCTTC.

The count of this clone is one. The V and J genes are TRBV2 and TRBJ1-5; unclear D gene. The CDR3 length is 15 residues. CDR1 SNHLY and CDR2 FYNNEI come from the germline V gene. V lost 7 bases and J lost 3, with 16 bases in between. The CDR3 region is CASTTGGLDNQPQHF. The CDR3 DNA reads TGTGCCAGCACGACGGGAGGTCTAGACAATCAGCCCCAGCATTTT.

V gene TRBV30 combines with J gene TRBJ1-2, with D maybe TRBD1 (5 bases). The CDR3 length is 13 residues. V was cut by 2 bases and J by 5 bases, with 12 bases left in between. CDR1 GTSNPN and CDR2 SVGIG come from the germline V gene (reference sequence). The CDR3: CAWSRTQSYGYTF. CDR3 nucleotide sequence: TGTGCCTGGAGTCGGACACAATCTTATGGCTACACCTTC. Complete variable domain (other parts from reference TRBV30 and TRBJ1-2): SQTIHQWPATLVQPVGSPLSLECTVEGTSNPNLYWYRQAAGRGLQLLFYSVGIGQISSEVPQNLSASRPQDRQFILSSKKLLLSDSGFYLCAWSRTQSYGYTFGSGTRLTVV.

The chain uses TRBV5-1 and TRBJ1-5; weak D call: TRBD1 (5 bases). The ends were cut back, 3 bases at V and 7 bases at J, with 11 bases in the middle. The CDR3 has 13 residues. Germline V gene data show CDR1 as SGHRS and CDR2 as YFSETQ. Here the CDR3 DNA reads TGCGCCAGCAGCTCGGGGGTAGGACAGCCCCAGCATTTT. Amino acid sequence: CASSSGVGQPQHF.

Only a few counts were recorded for this clone. This chain joins TRBV6-6 and TRBJ2-7; TRBD1 aligns across 9 bases. Trimming cost V 7 bases and J 3 bases; bases outside gene matches: 7. CDR1 is MNHNY, CDR2 SVGAGI, per germline (reference sequence). The CDR3 extends over 14 amino acids. This chain's CDR3 is CASNRGDRVYEQYF. The CDR3 nucleotides are TGTGCCAGCAACCGAGGGGACAGGGTCTACGAGCAGTACTTC.

The V gene is TRBV2, the J gene TRBJ2-7; 9 nucleotides agree with TRBD1. The V segment lost 6 bases and the J segment 2 bases; nucleotides outside the gene matches: 2. CDR1 and CDR2 (germline): SNHLY, FYNNEI. The CDR3 has 13 residues. CDR3 in DNA: TGTGCCAGCAGCCGGGACAGGGCCTACGAGCAGTACTTC. It translates to CASSRDRAYEQYF.

A few counts support this clone. The chain is built from TRBV27 and TRBJ1-2; 7 nucleotides align to TRBD1. The CDR3 covers 13 residues. The germline V gene has CDR1 MNHEY and CDR2 SMNVEV (reference sequence). V gave up 2 bases and J gave up 5 bases; unmatched junction bases: 2. Written as DNA, the CDR3 is TGTGCCAGCAGTTTAACAGGGGTATATGGCTACACCTTC. Its protein product is CASSLTGVYGYTF.